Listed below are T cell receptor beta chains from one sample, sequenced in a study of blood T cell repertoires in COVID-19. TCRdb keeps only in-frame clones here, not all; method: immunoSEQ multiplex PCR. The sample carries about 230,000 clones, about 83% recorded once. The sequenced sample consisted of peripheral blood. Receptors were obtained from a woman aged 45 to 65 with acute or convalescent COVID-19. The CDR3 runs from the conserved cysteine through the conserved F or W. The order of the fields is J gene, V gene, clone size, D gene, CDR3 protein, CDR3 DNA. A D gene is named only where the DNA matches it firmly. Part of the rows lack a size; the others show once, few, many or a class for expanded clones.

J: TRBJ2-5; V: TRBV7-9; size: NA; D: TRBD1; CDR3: CASRDPTGNRETQYF; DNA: TGTGCCAGCAGAGATCCGACAGGGAATCGGGAGACCCAGTACTTC
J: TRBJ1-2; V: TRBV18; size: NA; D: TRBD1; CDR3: CASSPRQGASYGYTF; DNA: TGTGCCAGCTCACCCAGACAGGGGGCTAGCTATGGCTACACCTTC
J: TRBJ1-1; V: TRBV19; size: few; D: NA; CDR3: CASSMSGRGNTEAFF; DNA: TGTGCCAGTAGTATGTCCGGGCGGGGGAACACTGAAGCTTTCTTT
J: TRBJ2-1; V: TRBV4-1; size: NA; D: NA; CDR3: CASSQISRGDNEQFF; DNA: TGCGCCAGCAGCCAGATTTCGAGAGGAGACAATGAGCAGTTCTTC
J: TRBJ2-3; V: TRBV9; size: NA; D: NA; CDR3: CASSRDPGADTQYF; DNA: TGTGCCAGCAGCCGGGACCCGGGGGCAGATACGCAGTATTTT
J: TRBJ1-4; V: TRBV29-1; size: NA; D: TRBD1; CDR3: CSFQGARGNEKLFF; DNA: TGCAGCTTCCAGGGGGCGCGGGGTAATGAAAAACTGTTTTTT
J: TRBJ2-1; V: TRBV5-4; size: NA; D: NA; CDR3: CASSPRSSYNEQFF; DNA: TGTGCCAGCAGCCCTAGGAGCTCCTACAATGAGCAGTTCTTC
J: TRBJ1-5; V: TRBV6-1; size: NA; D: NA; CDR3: CASSEPGQGQPQHF; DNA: TGTGCCAGCAGTGAACCGGGACAAGGCCAGCCCCAGCATTTT
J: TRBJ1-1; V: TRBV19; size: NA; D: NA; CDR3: CASSIRAYRFPEAFF; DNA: TGTGCCAGTAGTATCCGCGCATACAGGTTTCCTGAAGCTTTCTTT
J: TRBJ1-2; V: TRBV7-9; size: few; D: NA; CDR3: CASSLDSGITYGYTF; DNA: TGTGCCAGCAGCTTAGACAGCGGCATTACCTATGGCTACACCTTC
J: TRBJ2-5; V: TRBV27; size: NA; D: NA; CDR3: CATYSGGRETQYF; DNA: TGTGCCACCTACTCCGGGGGACGAGAGACCCAGTACTTC
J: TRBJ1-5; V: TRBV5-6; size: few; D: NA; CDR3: CASSLGHGNQPQHF; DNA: TGTGCCAGCAGCTTGGGTCATGGCAATCAGCCCCAGCATTTT
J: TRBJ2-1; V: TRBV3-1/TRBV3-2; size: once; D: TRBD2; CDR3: CASSHRSGGHNEQFF; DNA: TGTGCCAGCAGCCATCGTAGCGGGGGGCACAATGAGCAGTTCTTC
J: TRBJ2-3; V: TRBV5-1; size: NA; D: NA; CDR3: CASRVARVADTQYF; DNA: TGCGCCAGCAGAGTAGCACGGGTCGCAGATACGCAGTATTTT
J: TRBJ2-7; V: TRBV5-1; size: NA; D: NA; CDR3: CASSPLSHEQYF; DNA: TGCGCCAGCAGCCCCCTAAGTCACGAGCAGTACTTC
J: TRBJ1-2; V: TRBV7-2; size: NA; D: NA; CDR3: CASSQNGFGYTF; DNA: TGTGCCAGCTCTCAAAACGGGTTTGGCTACACCTTC
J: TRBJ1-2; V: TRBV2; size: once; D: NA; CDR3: CASSDSGFSGYTF; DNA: TGTGCCAGCAGTGATTCCGGGTTCAGTGGCTACACCTTC
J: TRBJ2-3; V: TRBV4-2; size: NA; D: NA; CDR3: CASSQDNSGGADTQYF; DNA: TGTGCCAGCAGCCAAGATAATTCCGGAGGCGCAGATACGCAGTATTTT
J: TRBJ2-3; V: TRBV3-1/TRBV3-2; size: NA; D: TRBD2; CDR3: CASSQDLTSGRFTDTQYF; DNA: TGTGCCAGCAGCCAAGACCTGACTAGCGGGAGATTTACAGATACGCAGTATTTT
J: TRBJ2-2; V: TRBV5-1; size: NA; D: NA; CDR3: CASSADPGGGELFF; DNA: TGCGCCAGCAGCGCCGACCCCGGGGGCGGGGAGCTGTTTTTT
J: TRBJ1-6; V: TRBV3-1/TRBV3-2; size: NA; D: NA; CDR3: CASSQVRGGNSPLHF; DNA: TGTGCCAGCAGCCAAGTGCGGGGGGGGAATTCACCCCTCCACTTT
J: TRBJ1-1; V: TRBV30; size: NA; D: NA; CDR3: CAWTYPVNTEAFF; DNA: TGTGCCTGGACGTACCCAGTGAACACTGAAGCTTTCTTT
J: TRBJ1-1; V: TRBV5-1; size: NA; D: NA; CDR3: CASSLVLGGTEAFF; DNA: TGCGCCAGCAGCTTGGTTCTCGGTGGCACTGAAGCTTTCTTT
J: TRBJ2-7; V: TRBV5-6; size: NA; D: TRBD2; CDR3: CASTTGGWSYEQYF; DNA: TGTGCCAGCACCACGGGAGGTTGGAGCTACGAGCAGTACTTC
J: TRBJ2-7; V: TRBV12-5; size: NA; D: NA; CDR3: CASGTKGLPYEQYF; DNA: TGTGCTAGTGGTACGAAGGGGCTACCCTACGAGCAGTACTTC
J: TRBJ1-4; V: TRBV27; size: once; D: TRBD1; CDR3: CASRGGQGAGNEKLFF; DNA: TGTGCCAGCAGGGGGGGACAGGGGGCGGGGAATGAAAAACTGTTTTTT
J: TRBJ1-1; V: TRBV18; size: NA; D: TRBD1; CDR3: CASSPGTGGTEAFF; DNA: TGTGCCAGCTCACCGGGGACAGGGGGCACTGAAGCTTTCTTT
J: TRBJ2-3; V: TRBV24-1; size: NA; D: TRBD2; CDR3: CATSDPGGAGTTDTQYF; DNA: TGTGCCACCAGTGATCCGGGGGGGGCCGGAACCACAGATACGCAGTATTTT
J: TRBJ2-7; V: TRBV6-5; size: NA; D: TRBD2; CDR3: CASHPGLAGVAQYF; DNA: TGTGCCAGCCACCCGGGACTAGCGGGGGTAGCGCAGTACTTC
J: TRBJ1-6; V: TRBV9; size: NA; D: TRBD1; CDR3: CASSPDRDNSPLHF; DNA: TGTGCCAGCAGCCCGGACAGGGACAATTCACCCCTCCACTTT
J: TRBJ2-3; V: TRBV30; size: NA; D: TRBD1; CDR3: CAWSPGQGLRRSSTDTQYF; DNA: TGTGCCTGGAGCCCGGGACAGGGTTTAAGGCGGAGTAGCACAGATACGCAGTATTTT
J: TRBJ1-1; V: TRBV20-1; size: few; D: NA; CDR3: CSASFGLDREAFF; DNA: TGCAGTGCTAGTTTTGGGTTGGACAGAGAAGCTTTCTTT
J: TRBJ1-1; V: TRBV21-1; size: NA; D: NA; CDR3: CASSNNRIEAFF; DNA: TGTGCCAGCAGCAATAACAGAATTGAAGCTTTCTTT
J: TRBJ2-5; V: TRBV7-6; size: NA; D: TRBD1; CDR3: CASSIDQGAEETQYF; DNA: TGTGCCAGCAGCATTGATCAGGGGGCTGAGGAGACCCAGTACTTC
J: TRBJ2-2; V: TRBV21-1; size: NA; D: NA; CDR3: CASIHAYYTGELFF; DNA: TGTGCCAGCATCCATGCCTATTACACCGGGGAGCTGTTTTTT
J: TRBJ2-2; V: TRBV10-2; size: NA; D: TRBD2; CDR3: CASTGAGRTGELFF; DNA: TGCGCCAGCACTGGAGCGGGACGAACCGGGGAGCTGTTTTTT
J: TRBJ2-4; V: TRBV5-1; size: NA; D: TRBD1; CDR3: CASSQRPSGTGEAGNIQYF; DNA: TGCGCCAGCAGCCAGCGACCCTCCGGGACAGGGGAAGCGGGAAACATTCAGTACTTC
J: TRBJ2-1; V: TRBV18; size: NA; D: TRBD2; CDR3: CASSSGGPREQFF; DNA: TGTGCCAGCTCATCGGGGGGGCCAAGGGAGCAGTTCTTC
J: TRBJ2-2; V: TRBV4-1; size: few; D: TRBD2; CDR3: CASSQGEGGELFF; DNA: TGCGCCAGCAGCCAAGGGGAGGGCGGGGAGCTGTTTTTT
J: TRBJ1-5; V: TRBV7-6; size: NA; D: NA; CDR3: CASSREGSQPQHF; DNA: TGTGCCAGCAGCCGGGAGGGGAGTCAGCCCCAGCATTTT
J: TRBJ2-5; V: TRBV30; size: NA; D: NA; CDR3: CAWSFGGGETQYF; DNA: TGTGCCTGGAGTTTCGGGGGAGGAGAGACCCAGTACTTC
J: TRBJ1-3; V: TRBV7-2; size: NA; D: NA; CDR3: CASSLGGGPGNTIYF; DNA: TGTGCCAGCAGCTTAGGGGGGGGCCCTGGAAACACCATATATTTT
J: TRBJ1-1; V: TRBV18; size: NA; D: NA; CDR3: CASSPGSNTEAFF; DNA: TGTGCCAGCTCACCGGGGAGTAACACTGAAGCTTTCTTT
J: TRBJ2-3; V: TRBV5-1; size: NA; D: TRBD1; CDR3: CAGAETGGTDTQYF; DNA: TGCGCTGGCGCCGAGACAGGGGGGACAGATACGCAGTATTTT
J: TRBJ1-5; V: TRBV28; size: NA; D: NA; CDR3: CASRARWGNQPQHF; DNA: TGTGCCAGCAGGGCGAGGTGGGGCAATCAGCCCCAGCATTTT
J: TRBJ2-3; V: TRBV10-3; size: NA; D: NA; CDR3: CAISEPFAPAEDTQYF; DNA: TGTGCCATCAGTGAGCCGTTTGCTCCAGCGGAAGATACGCAGTATTTT